Detailed here is one TCR beta chain. This entry is derived from a study of blood T cell repertoires in COVID-19. Study as a whole: From the United States, Italy and Spain came samples of acute and convalescent COVID-19.

CDR1 SGHRS and CDR2 YFSETQ come from the germline V gene. The CDR3 sequence is 15 residues long. Trimming removed 0 bases from V and 7 bases from J, with 13 bases in between. Authors' analysis steps: Estimation of nucleated cell counts was performed using reference gene primer amplification. Only in-frame clones appear in the TCRdb table, and some are missing; sequencing was by immunoSEQ multiplex PCR. D and trimming were read from the DNA, whereas the V and J calls and clone size are those reported in that table. In the table there are more than 85,000 clones, roughly 85% of which are singletons. The TCR comes from a man between 65 and 85 years old with acute or convalescent COVID-19. The rearrangement joins TRBV5-1 to TRBJ1-4, with unresolved D. The sequencing sample was made of peripheral blood. CDR3: CASSLEGRGGEKLFF. In DNA, the CDR3 is TGCGCCAGCAGCTTGGAAGGCAGAGGAGGTGAAAAACTGTTTTTT.